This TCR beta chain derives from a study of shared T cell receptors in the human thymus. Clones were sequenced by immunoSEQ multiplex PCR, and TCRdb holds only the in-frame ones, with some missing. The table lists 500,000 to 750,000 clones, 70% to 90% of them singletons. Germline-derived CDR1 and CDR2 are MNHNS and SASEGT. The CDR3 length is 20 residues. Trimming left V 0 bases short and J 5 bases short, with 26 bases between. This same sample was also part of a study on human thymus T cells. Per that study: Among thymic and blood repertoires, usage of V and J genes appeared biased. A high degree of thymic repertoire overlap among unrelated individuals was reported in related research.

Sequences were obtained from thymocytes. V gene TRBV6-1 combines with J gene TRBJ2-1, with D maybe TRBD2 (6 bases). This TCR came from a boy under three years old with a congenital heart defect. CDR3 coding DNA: TGTGCCAGCAGTGAAGCCGTTGGTGTGGTATCCTGGCGGGACGACAATGAGCAGTTCTTC. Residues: CASSEAVGVVSWRDDNEQFF.